The rows below give T cell receptor beta chains drawn from one sample of a study of CD8 T cells in ankylosing spondylitis. MiXCR was run by TCRdb on the 5' RACE reads, yielding one entry per CDR3 protein. This sample has approximately 300,000 distinct CDR3 sequences; roughly 20% occur once, and the top ten carry about 8%. The sequenced material came from blood, either unsorted or a sorted T cell fraction (not recorded which). All receptors come from a male donor with ankylosing spondylitis or in good health (not recorded which). The CDR3 runs from the conserved cysteine through the conserved F or W. Each record gives: V gene, J gene, clone size, D gene, CDR3 DNA, CDR3 protein. D genes are given only for firm matches. Rows may omit the clone size; those that give it use once, few, many or a size class.

>TRBV9|TRBJ2-2|.|.
TGTGCCAGCAGCGTAGTTCGGGGGTTCACCGGGGAGCTGTTTTTT
CASSVVRGFTGELFF
>TRBV2|TRBJ2-6|few|.
TGTGCCAGCTACGACACCAGATCCTCTGGGGCCAACGTCCTGACTTTC
CASYDTRSSGANVLTF
>TRBV24-1|TRBJ2-1|few|TRBD2
TGTGCCACCAGTGAGAGCGGGGGCGGGGAGCAGTTCTTC
CATSESGGGEQFF
>TRBV18|TRBJ1-2|few|.
TGTGCCAGCTCACCACCGGGCCCGCCTGACTATGGCTACACCTTC
CASSPPGPPDYGYTF
>TRBV5-1|TRBJ2-5|.|.
TGCGCCAGCAGCCCTGGACAGACAGAGACCCAGTACTTC
CASSPGQTETQYF
>TRBV15|TRBJ1-1|few|.
TGTGCCACCAGCCTTATACAGGGGAACACTGAAGCTTTCTTT
CATSLIQGNTEAFF
>TRBV30|TRBJ2-3|many|TRBD1
TGTGCCTGGAGTCCTCCCGGGACAGGGGGCTTTTGGGATACGCAGTATTTT
CAWSPPGTGGFWDTQYF
>TRBV3-1|TRBJ1-1|.|.
TGTGCCAGCAGCCTTTACCTCGGAGGGAGTATGAACACTGAAGCTTTCTTT
CASSLYLGGSMNTEAFF
>TRBV3-1|TRBJ1-1|few|.
TGTGCCAGCAGCCAACCCCTGGGAGGTAGCACTGAAGCTTTCTTT
CASSQPLGGSTEAFF
>TRBV12-3/TRBV12-4|TRBJ1-5|.|TRBD1
TGTGCCAGCAGCCGACAGGGACGTCAGCCCCAGCATTTT
CASSRQGRQPQHF
>TRBV6-1|TRBJ1-1|.|.
TGTGCCAGCAGTGAATGGGGCCGAGTCACTGAAGCTTTCTTT
CASSEWGRVTEAFF
>TRBV30|TRBJ2-1|few|TRBD2
TGTGCCTGGAATGCCGGACTAGCGGGAGGTGAGCAGTTCTTC
CAWNAGLAGGEQFF
>TRBV20-1|TRBJ1-6|many|.
TGCAGTGCTAGAGACGGTGGCAGGGGAGATTCACCCCTCCACTTT
CSARDGGRGDSPLHF
>TRBV28|TRBJ1-2|few|.
TGTGCCACAACAGCTAACTATGGCTACACCTTC
CATTANYGYTF
>TRBV19|TRBJ2-1|few|.
TGTGCCAGTACTTCGAGAGGGAAGGTCAATGAGCAGTTCTTC
CASTSRGKVNEQFF
>TRBV28|TRBJ2-1|few|.
TGTGCCAGTTTCGGGGTCGGGGAGAGCTCCTACAATGAGCAGTTCTTC
CASFGVGESSYNEQFF
>TRBV29-1|TRBJ1-4|.|.
TGCAGCGTGTTAGACCTTCGTCATGAAAAACTGTTTTTT
CSVLDLRHEKLFF
>TRBV10-3|TRBJ2-3|many|.
TGTGCCATCAGTGAGGTCCGGGCGGGCCAGAGGTTGGCCGATACGCAGTATTTT
CAISEVRAGQRLADTQYF
>TRBV29-1|TRBJ1-2|.|.
TGCAGCGTCGCTGCTAGGGGAAACTATGGCTACACCTTC
CSVAARGNYGYTF
>TRBV4-1|TRBJ2-1|few|TRBD1
TGCGCCAGCAGCCAAGATGGGACAGGGGGCTACAATGAGCAGTTCTTC
CASSQDGTGGYNEQFF
>TRBV3-1|TRBJ1-1|few|.
TGTGCCAGCAGCCGGAGGGCGGTGAACACTGAAGCTTTCTTT
CASSRRAVNTEAFF
>TRBV11-2|TRBJ2-5|.|.
TGTGCCAGCAGCTTTTCGGACGGCAGTCAAGAGACCCAGTACTTC
CASSFSDGSQETQYF
>TRBV6-1|TRBJ2-4|few|.
TGTGCCAGCAGTGAAGGGCAGGGGAGAGCCAAAAACATTCAGTACTTC
CASSEGQGRAKNIQYF
>TRBV6-5|TRBJ2-5|.|.
TGTGCCAGCAGTTACTCGAAGGCCGTTGGGTTAGGGGAGACCCAGTACTTC
CASSYSKAVGLGETQYF
>TRBV5-1|TRBJ2-3|.|TRBD1
TGCGCCAGCAGCTTGCAGACAGGGGGCCCCGATACGCAGTATTTT
CASSLQTGGPDTQYF
>TRBV20-1|TRBJ1-5|many|TRBD1
TGCAGTGCTAGGGGCCGGACAGGGGATCAGCCCCAGCATTTT
CSARGRTGDQPQHF
>TRBV10-3|TRBJ2-3|many|.
TGTGCCATCAGCGCTAGTGGTACGCAGTATTTT
CAISASGTQYF
>TRBV10-3|TRBJ1-2|few|.
TGTGCCATCAGGGGGGCTAACTATGGCTACACCTTC
CAIRGANYGYTF
>TRBV4-1|TRBJ1-1|.|.
TGCGCCAGCAGCCAGGGGCAGGAGAACACTGAAGCTTTCTTT
CASSQGQENTEAFF
>TRBV19|TRBJ1-6|.|.
TGTGCCAGTAGTGCGATGGTCAGCTCCTATAATTCACCCCTCCACTTT
CASSAMVSSYNSPLHF
>TRBV9|TRBJ1-6|many|TRBD1
TGTGCCAGCAGCGAGGGGACAGGGGGGAATTCACCCCTCCACTTT
CASSEGTGGNSPLHF
>TRBV6-5|TRBJ2-4|many|.
TGTGCCAGCAGTTACTCTCCTACGGGCTCCAAAAACATTCAGTACTTC
CASSYSPTGSKNIQYF
>TRBV2|TRBJ2-1|.|TRBD1
TGTGCCAGCAGTCCGCCGGGACAGGGTGGTAATGAGCAGTTCTTC
CASSPPGQGGNEQFF
>TRBV29-1|TRBJ1-2|few|TRBD1
TGCAGCGTCCTCGTCGGACAGGGCGGCTATGGCTACACCTTC
CSVLVGQGGYGYTF
>TRBV12-3/TRBV12-4|TRBJ1-2|few|.
TGTGCCAGCAGTTTTGGGCAGGGTAAAGGCTACACCTTC
CASSFGQGKGYTF
>TRBV20-1|TRBJ1-2|few|.
TGCAGTGCTTCACAGACTAACTATGGCTACACCTTC
CSASQTNYGYTF
>TRBV5-1|TRBJ2-2|few|.
TGCGCCAGCAGCTTCGTAGACACCGGGGAGCTGTTTTTT
CASSFVDTGELFF
>TRBV3-1|TRBJ1-1|.|.
TGTGCCAGCAGCCACCCAGGGATAAGGACTGAAGCTTTCTTT
CASSHPGIRTEAFF
>TRBV3-1|TRBJ2-5|few|TRBD2
TGTGCCAGCAGCCAAGCTAGCGGGACAGTGGAGACCCAGTACTTC
CASSQASGTVETQYF
>TRBV7-6|TRBJ2-3|many|TRBD1
TGTGCCAGCAGCGTAGACAGGGGGGCAGATACGCAGTATTTT
CASSVDRGADTQYF
>TRBV12-3/TRBV12-4|TRBJ2-1|.|.
TGTGCCAGCAGTTTACCCCAACGGGGCAATGAGCAGTTCTTC
CASSLPQRGNEQFF
>TRBV20-1|TRBJ1-5|few|TRBD1
TGCAGTATCGGACAGGGGGAACAGCCCCAGCATTTT
CSIGQGEQPQHF
>TRBV20-1|TRBJ2-3|few|.
TGCAGTTCCCTCGGGGGATCTAGCACAGATACGCAGTATTTT
CSSLGGSSTDTQYF